The 6 T cell receptor beta chains below come from one sample, sequenced in a study of breast tumors, draining lymph nodes, adjacent tissues. TCRdb re-analysed the multiplex PCR reads in MiXCR, keeping a single row per CDR3 protein. This sample has around 140,000 distinct CDR3 sequences, with about a fifth found just once. Samples came from axillary lymph nodes draining the breast cancer. The specimen was axillary lymph node tissue. The source of these receptors is a female donor with breast cancer. Some clones in this sample may be carry-over from other donors' samples.

This clonotype came up many times. This chain connects TRBV19 to TRBJ2-1; D is possibly TRBD1 or TRBD2 (5 bases each). The length of the CDR3 is 15 residues. Germline V CDR1 and CDR2: LNHDA, SQIVND (reference sequence). V lost 3 bases and J lost 0, with 9 bases in between. The CDR3 DNA follows: TGTGCCAGTAGTATGGGGGTGTTCTCCTACAATGAGCAGTTCTTC. Translated, it gives CASSMGVFSYNEQFF.

Turning to this clonotype: The missing conserved phenylalanine or tryptophan at the end of this CDR3 makes a read error likely. The J gene is TRBJ1-6, the V gene TRBV7-9; TRBD1 agrees at 7 bases. The germline CDR1 and CDR2 sequences are SEHNR and FQNEAQ (reference sequence). This CDR3 contains 14 residues. J lost 8 bases, V lost 5 bases, and 6 bases had no gene match. The CDR3 coding sequence is TGTGCCAGCAGCCCGGGGACAGCTTATTCACCCCTCCACTCT. It specifies CASSPGTAYSPLHS.

This clonotype was observed a few times. The chain recombines TRBV28 with TRBJ2-1; 8 nucleotides agree with TRBD2. The germline V gene encodes CDR1 MDHEN and CDR2 SYDVKM. V lost 2 bases and J lost 8; bases outside the gene matches: 14. This CDR3 has 17 residues. CDR3 sequence (DNA): TGTGCCAGCAGTTTACCCCCCCGCGGGAGGTTTATATATGAGCAGTTCTTC. Its translation: CASSLPPRGRFIYEQFF.

In this sample, this clonotype turned up many times. The chain carries TRBV30 and TRBJ2-7; TRBD1 agrees at 10 bases. The CDR3 runs 13 residues. Looked up from germline, CDR1 is GTSNPN and CDR2 is SVGIG (reference sequence). V was clipped by 2 bases and J by 4 bases; unmatched bases: 2. The CDR3 DNA reads TGTGCCTGGAGTCTGGACAGGGGGTACGAGCAGTACTTC. The encoded protein is CAWSLDRGYEQYF.

The chain combines TRBV5-1 with TRBJ2-6; D unresolved. Germline CDR1 SGHRS, CDR2 YFSETQ. With 4 bases removed from V and 2 bases from J, the gap between germline ends came to 10 bases. CDR3 length: 15 residues. This CDR3 is CASSPLGTGANVLTF. The CDR3 nucleotides read TGCGCCAGCAGCCCCCTAGGGACTGGGGCCAACGTCCTGACTTTC. Complete variable domain (other parts from reference TRBV5-1 and TRBJ2-6): KAGVTQTPRYLIKTRGQQVTLSCSPISGHRSVSWYQQTPGQGLQFLFEYFSETQRNKGNFPGRFSGRQFSNSRSEMNVSTLELGDSALYLCASSPLGTGANVLTFGAGSRLTVL.

This clonotype was picked up many times. The chain has TRBV12-5 and TRBJ2-2; TRBD2 is a possible D gene (5 bases). Germline CDR1 and CDR2: LGHNT and FRNRAP. Trimming stripped 1 base from V and 4 bases from J, with 7 bases between. This CDR3 is built from 14 residues. Written as DNA, the CDR3 is TGTGCTAGTGGTTTGGCGGGGTCCACCGGGGAGCTGTTTTTT. Translation gives CASGLAGSTGELFF.